This TCR beta chain was observed in a study of shared clonotypes between healthy human individuals. The ends were cut back, 0 bases at V and 6 bases at J, with 7 bases in the middle. The CDR3 spans 13 residues. Germline-derived CDR1 and CDR2 are SGHNT and YYREEE (reference sequence). This clone has only a few counts. In the naive CD8 group, cells lacked CD45RO and were positively selected for CCR7, so terminally differentiated effector memory CD45RA+ cells were left out. Some clones are missing from TCRdb's copy, which holds only in-frame ones; the method was immunoSEQ multiplex PCR. This sample has millions of clones, with about 94% found just once.

The genes are TRBV5-4 and TRBJ2-1, with D perhaps TRBD2 (5 bases). Sequences were obtained from naive CD8+ T cells sorted from blood. The TCR was taken from a man aged 18 to 30 in good health. CDR3 protein: CASSLGAANEQFF. The CDR3, as DNA: TGTGCCAGCAGCTTGGGAGCGGCCAATGAGCAGTTCTTC.